The 16 T cell receptor beta chains given below trace back to one sample, sequenced in a study of blood T cells in healthy people across ages. Primers used in a second PCR of roughly 6 to 12 cycles were a sample-barcoded 5' primer and a J-beta primer mix. TCRdb reprocessed the 5' RACE reads via MiXCR and lists one record per CDR3 protein. The sample lists approximately 780,000 distinct CDR3 sequences, 25% to 30% occurring once. This same sample was also part of a study on T cells of mothers and their children.

Material for sequencing was blood. The origin of the receptors is a boy younger than 18 in good health.

Notes on this clonotype: One end of the junction fails to match germline, which may point to a read error. DNA of the CDR3: TGTGCCAGCAGTTCCTCCGGAGGACAGTGGCCCTCTGGGGCCAACGCCCTGACTTTC. Protein sequence: CASSSSGGQWPSGANALTF. The rearrangement links TRBV28 to TRBJ2-6, with TRBD1 as a possible D gene (6 bases). CDR1 and CDR2 (germline): MDHEN, SYDVKM. The CDR3 length is 19 residues. Complete variable domain (other parts from reference TRBV28 and TRBJ2-6): DVKVTQSSRYLVKRTGEKVFLECVQDMDHENMFWYRQDPGLGLRLIYFSYDVKMKEKGDIPEGYSVSREKKERFSLILESASTNQTSMYLCASSSSGGQWPSGANALTFGAGSRLTVL.

The V gene is TRBV20-1, the J gene TRBJ2-6, with D unresolved. The germline V and J ends were trimmed by 0 bases and 4 bases, with 4 bases remaining between them. Germline V gene lookup returns CDR1 DFQATT and CDR2 SNEGSKA (reference sequence). The CDR3 is made up of 13 amino acids. The CDR3 DNA follows: TGCAGTGCTAGAGAAGCGGGGGCCAACGTCCTGACTTTC. It yields the protein CSAREAGANVLTF.

This clonotype was counted between two and nine times. This sequence joins TRBV10-2 and TRBJ2-1; D is possibly TRBD2 (6 bases). The CDR3 spans 16 residues. Trimming shortened V by 4 bases and J by 0 bases, and 13 bases separated the two germline ends. Looked up from germline, CDR1 is WSHSY and CDR2 is SAAADI. CDR3 in amino acids: CASSGGRGGSYNEQFF. The CDR3 DNA sequence: TGCGCCAGCAGTGGAGGGCGGGGCGGCTCCTACAATGAGCAGTTCTTC.

This clonotype was picked up a small number of times. J is TRBJ2-5 and V is TRBV20-1, with 9 bases lining up with TRBD2. Germline V CDR1 and CDR2: DFQATT, SNEGSKA (reference sequence). The CDR3 extends over 15 amino acids. With V trimmed by 0 bases and J by 5 bases, 7 bases remained unmatched. The CDR3 coding sequence is TGCAGTGCTAGAGATCCCCTAGCGGGGATGGAGACCCAGTACTTC. This encodes CSARDPLAGMETQYF.

The V and J genes are TRBV4-1 and TRBJ2-5; the match to TRBD2 covers 9 bases. Germline V gene sequence: CDR1 MGHRA, CDR2 YSYEKL. This CDR3 contains 19 residues. Germline trimming cut 0 bases from V and 2 bases from J; bases unmatched to any gene: 13. CDR3 DNA sequence: TGCGCCAGCAGCCAAGACGAAGGGCCAGGACTAGCGCGGCAAGAGACCCAGTACTTC. Amino acids: CASSQDEGPGLARQETQYF.

V usage is TRBV24-1 and J usage is TRBJ2-5; 14 bases fit TRBD2. Germline assignment: CDR1 KGHDR and CDR2 SFDVKD. Germline trimming cut 1 base from V and 3 bases from J; bases unmatched to any gene: 12. This CDR3 has 20 residues. CDR3 bases: TGTGCCACCAGTGATTTCAAGGGGGCCGTGGGACTAGCGGGGGAAGAGACCCAGTACTTC. Its protein product is CATSDFKGAVGLAGEETQYF.

This clonotype was detected a few times. The V call is TRBV4-1, the J call TRBJ1-1; no firm D call. CDR1 MGHRA and CDR2 YSYEKL come from the germline V gene. V was shortened by 3 bases and J by 5 bases, with 10 bases between the two germline ends. The CDR3 runs to 13 residues. The CDR3 here is CASSQGGMTEAFF. CDR3 coding DNA: TGCGCCAGCAGCCAGGGCGGGATGACTGAAGCTTTCTTT.

This chain connects TRBV10-2 to TRBJ1-6, with TRBD1 identical over 7 bases. The CDR3 is made up of 15 amino acids. Trimming removed 6 bases from V and 7 bases from J; junction bases left unmatched: 9. The V gene's germline CDR1 is WSHSY and CDR2 SAAADI. CDR3 in DNA: TGCGCCAGCAGGGACCCCGGGACAGAGAATTCACCCCTCCACTTT. Protein sequence: CASRDPGTENSPLHF.

The chain recombines TRBV12-3 or TRBV12-4 with TRBJ2-5; TRBD2 matches 7 bases. CDR3 length: 15 residues. Germline trimming cut 3 bases from V and 1 base from J; bases unmatched to any gene: 5. The CDR3 coding sequence is TGTGCCAGCAGTTTGTGGACTAGGGCCCAAGAGACCCAGTACTTC. It encodes CASSLWTRAQETQYF.

This CDR3 is CASTDNINEQFF. CDR3 DNA: TGTGCCAGCACTGACAATATCAATGAGCAGTTCTTC. The chain joins TRBV13 to TRBJ2-5; no definite D call. With the DNA end fitting TRBJ2-1 better, the J assignment may be wrong. The CDR3 spans 12 residues. Germline V gene lookup returns CDR1 PRHDT and CDR2 FYEKMQ (reference sequence).

V gene TRBV4-1 combines with J gene TRBJ2-5; 7 positions agree with TRBD2. The CDR3 consists of 13 residues. V dropped 5 bases and J dropped 2; count of bases not matched to a gene: 2. Germline-derived CDR1 and CDR2 are MGHRA and YSYEKL. The CDR3: CASSKGLQETQYF. DNA of the CDR3: TGCGCCAGCAGCAAGGGACTACAAGAGACCCAGTACTTC.

This clonotype appeared once. This chain links TRBV14 with TRBJ1-6; possibly TRBD1 for D (5 bases). The germline V gene encodes CDR1 SGHDN and CDR2 FVKESK. The CDR3 has 16 residues. V was trimmed by 1 base and J by 3 bases, leaving 10 bases between them. The CDR3 protein is CASSQVAGLYNSPLHF. CDR3 coding DNA: TGTGCCAGCAGCCAAGTAGCGGGGCTCTATAATTCACCCCTCCACTTT.

This clonotype was seen a few times. V gene TRBV2 combines with J gene TRBJ2-1; no clear D. The CDR3 length is 13 residues. Trimming pared 9 bases from V and 3 bases from J, leaving 12 bases between. The germline V gene encodes CDR1 SNHLY and CDR2 FYNNEI. The CDR3 coding sequence is TGTGCCAGTGATCAGGACGGCTACAATGAGCAGTTCTTC. This codes for CASDQDGYNEQFF.

This clonotype was counted only a few times. The J gene is TRBJ1-1, the V gene TRBV20-1; TRBD1 is a possible D gene (6 bases). Germline loops: CDR1 DFQATT, CDR2 SNEGSKA (reference sequence). This CDR3 comprises 14 residues. Trimming removed 4 bases from V and 0 bases from J, with 12 bases in between. CDR3 amino acids: CSATWTAMNTEAFF. Written as DNA, the CDR3 is TGCAGTGCTACTTGGACAGCTATGAACACTGAAGCTTTCTTT.

This clonotype was observed a few times. The chain couples TRBV6-2 or TRBV6-3 to TRBJ2-1; D not certain. The end of the DNA fits TRBJ2-7 better, so the J call may be wrong. This CDR3 comprises 13 residues. CDR1 and CDR2 from the germline V gene are MNHEY and SVGEGT. CDR3 region: CASSYPVDSEQYF. In nucleotides, the CDR3 is TGTGCCAGCAGTTACCCCGTAGATTCCGAGCAGTACTTC.

The J gene is TRBJ1-2, the V gene TRBV10-3; D is unclear. Germline lookup yields CDR1 ENHRY and CDR2 SYGVKD. The CDR3 runs to 13 residues. V shed 8 bases and J shed 7 bases, with 17 bases lying between them. The CDR3 coding sequence is TGTGCCATCGGAAACTTGCGGGGTGGTGGCTACACCTTC. It yields the protein CAIGNLRGGGYTF.